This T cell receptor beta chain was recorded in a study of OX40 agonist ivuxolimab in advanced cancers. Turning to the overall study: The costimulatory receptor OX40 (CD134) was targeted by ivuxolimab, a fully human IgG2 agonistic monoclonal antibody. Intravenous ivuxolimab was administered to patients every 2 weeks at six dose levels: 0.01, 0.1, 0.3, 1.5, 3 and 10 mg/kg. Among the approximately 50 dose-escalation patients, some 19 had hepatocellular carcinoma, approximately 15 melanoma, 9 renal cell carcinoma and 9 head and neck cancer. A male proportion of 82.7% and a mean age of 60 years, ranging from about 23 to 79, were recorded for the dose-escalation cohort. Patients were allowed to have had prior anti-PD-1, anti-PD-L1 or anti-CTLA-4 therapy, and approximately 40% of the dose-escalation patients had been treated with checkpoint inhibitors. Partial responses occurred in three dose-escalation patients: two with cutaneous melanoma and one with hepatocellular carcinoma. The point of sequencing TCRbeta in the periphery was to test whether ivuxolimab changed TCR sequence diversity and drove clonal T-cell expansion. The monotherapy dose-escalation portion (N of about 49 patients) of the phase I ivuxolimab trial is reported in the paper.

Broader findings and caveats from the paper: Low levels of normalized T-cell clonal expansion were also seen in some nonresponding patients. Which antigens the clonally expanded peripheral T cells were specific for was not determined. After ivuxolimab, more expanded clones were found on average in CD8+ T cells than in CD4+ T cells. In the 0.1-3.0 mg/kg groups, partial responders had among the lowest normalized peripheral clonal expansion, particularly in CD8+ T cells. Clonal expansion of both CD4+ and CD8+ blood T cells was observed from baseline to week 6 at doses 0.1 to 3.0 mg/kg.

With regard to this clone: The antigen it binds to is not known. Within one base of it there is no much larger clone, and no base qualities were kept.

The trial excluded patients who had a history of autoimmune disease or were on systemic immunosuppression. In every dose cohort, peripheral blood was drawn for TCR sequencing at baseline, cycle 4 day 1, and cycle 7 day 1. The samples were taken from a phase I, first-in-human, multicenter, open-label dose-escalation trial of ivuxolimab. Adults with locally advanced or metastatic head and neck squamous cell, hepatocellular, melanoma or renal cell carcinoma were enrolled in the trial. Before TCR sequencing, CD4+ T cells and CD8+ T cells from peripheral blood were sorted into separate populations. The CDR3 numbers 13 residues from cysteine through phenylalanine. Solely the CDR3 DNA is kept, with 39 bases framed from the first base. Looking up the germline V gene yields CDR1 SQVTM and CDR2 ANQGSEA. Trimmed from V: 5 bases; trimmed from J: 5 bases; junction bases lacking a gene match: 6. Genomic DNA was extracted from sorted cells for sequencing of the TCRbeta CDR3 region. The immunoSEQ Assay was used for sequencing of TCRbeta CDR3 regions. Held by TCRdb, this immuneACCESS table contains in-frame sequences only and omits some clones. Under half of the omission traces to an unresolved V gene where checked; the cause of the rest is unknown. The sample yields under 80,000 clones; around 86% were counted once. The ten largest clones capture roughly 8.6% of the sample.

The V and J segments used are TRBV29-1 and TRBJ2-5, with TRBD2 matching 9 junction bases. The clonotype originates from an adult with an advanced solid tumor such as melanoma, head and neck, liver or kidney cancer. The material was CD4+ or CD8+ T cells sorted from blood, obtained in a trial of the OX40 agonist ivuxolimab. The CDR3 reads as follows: CSVPAGGGETQYF. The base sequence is TGCAGCGTTCCAGCGGGAGGAGGGGAGACCCAGTACTTC.